Included here is one T cell receptor beta chain sequence, with context. The specificity of this receptor is unknown. No much larger clone exists at a distance of one base, and base qualities are not known. This record belongs to a study of blood T cell repertoires in COVID-19 (dated by TCRdb to 2020 to 2021). About the study as a whole: Collaborator samples came from the United States, Italy and Spain and covered acute and convalescent phases of COVID-19. Where HLA class I and class II types were available, the types were taken from metadata supplied by the sample provider, not from assay-based typing. The samples were drawn from two sources: the first 160 participants of the ongoing ImmuneRACE study, and 950 to 1,500 subjects contributed by 6 global collaborators. Deeply sampled blood TCRbeta repertoires from subjects exposed to, actively infected with, or recovered from COVID-19 were included in the dataset. The prospective study material was composed of cDNA or gDNA derived from T cells, B-cell-depleted T cells, or PBMCs. The repertoires were released in a freely available public database meant as a resource for research on the immune response to SARS-CoV-2. Nearly every sample came with metadata listing a de-identified subject ID, COVID-19 status, age in years and sex.

Broader findings and caveats from the paper: Clinical and demographic metadata were provided uncurated, with the amount varying by source and participant.

In the prospective study, participants were about 18 to 89 years old, resided in approximately 25 geographic areas of the United States, and were enrolled through a virtual design. Cohort assignment in the prospective study relied on participant-reported clinical history from a screening survey and a study questionnaire. Each participant in the prospective study had whole blood, serum and a nasopharyngeal or oropharyngeal swab collected by mobile phlebotomists. Additional blood draws and questionnaires over an approximately 2-month period could optionally be provided by prospective study participants. Before DNA extraction, blood samples from the prospective study were shipped at room temperature or frozen. TCRbeta CDR3 regions were amplified from genomic DNA by means of the immunoSEQ Assay, a bias-controlled multiplex PCR. The paper's data handling went like this. The number of nucleated cells in each sample was estimated from the amplification of reference gene primers within the assay. Sequence reads were collapsed and filtered to measure the absolute abundance of every unique TCRbeta CDR3 rearrangement. For each sample, productive Simpson clonality was calculated by taking the square root of Simpson's diversity index across productive rearrangements. The table was pulled from immuneACCESS by TCRdb, which kept in-frame rearrangements only. Such tables lose some clones; where checked, under half of the loss comes from unresolved V genes, and the rest has no known cause. Clone size and the V and J calls come from that table; the DNA yielded D and trimming. The sample table lists 210,000 or so clones, about 86% of them with a count of one. The ten most abundant clones make up around 8.9% of the sample.

Sequences MNHEY (CDR1) and SVGEGT (CDR2) are obtained from the germline V gene. V lost 6 bases and J lost 0 bases; the stretch between them is 12 bases long. CDR3 length: 15 amino acids, cysteine to phenylalanine. Just the 45-base CDR3 DNA is kept, in frame starting at base 1. The receptor comes from a woman between 45 and 60 years old with acute COVID-19. The chain employs TRBV6-2 or TRBV6-3 and TRBJ1-5; TRBD1 is a weak D gene call, 6 bases matching. Sequencing was carried out using PBMCs or T cells enriched from blood (not recorded which). The CDR3 protein is CASSKGQYSNQPQHF. The sequenced DNA is TGTGCCAGCAGCAAAGGACAGTATAGCAATCAGCCCCAGCATTTT.